Presented here are 9 T cell receptor beta chains from one specimen sequenced in a study of identical twins. TCRdb processed the 5' RACE reads anew with MiXCR; each CDR3 protein has one entry. The table shows 500,000 to 550,000 distinct CDR3 sequences, with less than 25% occurring only once. These data also featured in a second study, about T cells expressing NK-cell markers.

Sequences were obtained from CD4+ T cells sorted from blood. These receptors all come from a woman aged 18-29 years in good health.

This clonotype was observed many times. One end of the junction varies from germline; a read error may be responsible. V and J are TRBV5-1 and TRBJ2-5; possible D gene TRBD2, 6 bases. Germline V gives CDR1 SGHRS, CDR2 YFSETQ. The CDR3 sequence is 14 residues long. The CDR3 bases are TGTGCCAGCAGTTTAGGCCGGGGGCAAGAGACCCAGTACTTC. It codes for CASSLGRGQETQYF.

This chain links TRBV11-2 with TRBJ2-1; unclear D gene. Germline V gene data show CDR1 as SGHAT and CDR2 as FQNNGV. The V end lost 2 bases, the J end lost 9 bases, and 11 bases lay between the germline ends. The CDR3 has 13 residues. CDR3 amino acids: CASSLSLDGEQFF. DNA for the CDR3: TGTGCCAGCAGCTTAAGTCTGGACGGTGAGCAGTTCTTC.

This clonotype was recorded a few times. This sequence joins TRBV7-6 and TRBJ1-2; TRBD1 agrees at 8 bases. The CDR3 length is 14 residues. Germline V CDR1 and CDR2: SGHVS, FNYEAQ. The J segment lost 3 bases and the V segment lost 3 bases, leaving 3 bases of the junction unmatched. The CDR3 DNA sequence: TGTGCCAGCAGCTTCACAGGGGGTGACTATGGCTACACCTTC. Protein sequence: CASSFTGGDYGYTF.

This clonotype was recorded a few times. This chain connects TRBV20-1 to TRBJ2-3; D gene uncertain. The V end was cut by 3 bases, the J end by 2 bases, with 12 bases between. CDR1 is DFQATT and CDR2 is SNEGSKA in the germline V gene (reference sequence). This CDR3 contains 14 residues. The CDR3 coding sequence is TGCAGTGCTAGTGACTTCTCGATCACAGATACGCAGTATTTT. This translates into CSASDFSITDTQYF.

The chain couples TRBV5-5 to TRBJ2-5; D not certain. CDR1 and CDR2 (germline): SGHKS, YYEKEE (reference sequence). V lost 4 bases and J 5 bases, leaving 15 bases between the germline ends. The CDR3 sequence is 14 residues long. The CDR3 bases are TGTGCCAGCAGCCCTATATCCTCGGCGGAGACCCAGTACTTC. Translation: CASSPISSAETQYF. Combining the CDR3 with reference TRBV5-5 and TRBJ2-5 gives the whole variable domain DAGVTQSPTHLIKTRGQQVTLRCSPISGHKSVSWYQQVLGQGPQFIFQYYEKEERGRGNFPDRFSARQFPNYSSELNVNALLLGDSALYLCASSPISSAETQYFGPGTRLLVL.

This clonotype was observed a handful of times. This sequence joins TRBV12-3 or TRBV12-4 and TRBJ1-1; a weak D match, TRBD1 (5 bases). The CDR3 sequence is 15 residues long. Trimming took off 0 bases at V and 1 base at J, with 9 bases between the two ends. CDR3 nucleotide sequence: TGTGCCAGCAGTTTAGCCGGGACGTCGAACACTGAAGCTTTCTTT. It specifies CASSLAGTSNTEAFF.

Ten or more counts support this clonotype. J is TRBJ2-7 and V is TRBV25-1; a weak D match, TRBD1 (5 bases). CDR3 length equals 13 residues. Deletions cut 6 bases from V and 1 base from J, with 10 bases between. The germline V gene encodes CDR1 MGHDK and CDR2 SYGVNS. In nucleotides, the CDR3 is TGTGCCAGCAGCAAGGGGTCTTCCTACGAGCAGTACTTC. Protein: CASSKGSSYEQYF.

In its sample, this clonotype was seen a few times. V usage is TRBV11-2 and J usage is TRBJ2-7, with 9 nucleotides matching TRBD1. Looked up from germline, CDR1 is SGHAT and CDR2 is FQNNGV. The trim removed 8 bases at V and 1 base at J, leaving 9 bases unmatched. The CDR3 is 15 amino acids. The CDR3 nucleotides are TGTGCCAGCGGATTACCGGGACAGGGTTCCTACGAGCAGTACTTC. Translation: CASGLPGQGSYEQYF.

The CDR3, as DNA: TGTGCCACCAGCAGAGATCTCGTCTCTGGAAACACCATATATTTT. This sequence encodes CATSRDLVSGNTIYF. The chain is built from TRBV15 and TRBJ1-3; D gene unclear. Germline CDR1 is LNHNV and CDR2 is YYDKDF (reference sequence). This CDR3 has 15 amino acids. Trimming cost V 0 bases and J 0 bases, with 6 bases left between them.